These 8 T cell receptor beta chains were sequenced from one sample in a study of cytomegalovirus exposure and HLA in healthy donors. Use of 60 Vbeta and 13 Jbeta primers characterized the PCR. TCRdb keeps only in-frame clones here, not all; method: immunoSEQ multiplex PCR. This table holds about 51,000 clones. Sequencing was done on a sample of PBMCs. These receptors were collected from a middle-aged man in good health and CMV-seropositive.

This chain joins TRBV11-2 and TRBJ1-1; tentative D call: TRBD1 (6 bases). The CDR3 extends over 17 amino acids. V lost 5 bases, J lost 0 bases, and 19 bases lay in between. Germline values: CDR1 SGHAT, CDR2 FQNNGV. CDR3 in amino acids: CASSPTQGRDMNTEAFF. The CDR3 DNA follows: TGTGCCAGCAGCCCTACCCAGGGGAGGGACATGAACACTGAAGCTTTCTTT. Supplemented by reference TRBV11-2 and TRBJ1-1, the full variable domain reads EAGVAQSPRYKIIEKRQSVAFWCNPISGHATLYWYQQILGQGPKLLIQFQNNGVVDDSQLPKDRFSAERLKGVDSTLKIQPAKLEDSAVYLCASSPTQGRDMNTEAFFGQGTRLTVV.

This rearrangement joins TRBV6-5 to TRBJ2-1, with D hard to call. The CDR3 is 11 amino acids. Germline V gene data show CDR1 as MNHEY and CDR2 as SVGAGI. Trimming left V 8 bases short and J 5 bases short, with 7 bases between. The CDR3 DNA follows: TGTGCCAGCGGTAGTCACAATGAGCAGTTCTTC. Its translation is CASGSHNEQFF.

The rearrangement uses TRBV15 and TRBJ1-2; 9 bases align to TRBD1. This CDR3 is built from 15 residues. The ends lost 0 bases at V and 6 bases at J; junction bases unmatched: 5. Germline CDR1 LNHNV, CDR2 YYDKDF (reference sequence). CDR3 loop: CATSRDDRGRDGYTF. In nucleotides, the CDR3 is TGTGCCACCAGCAGAGACGACAGGGGGAGAGATGGCTACACCTTC.

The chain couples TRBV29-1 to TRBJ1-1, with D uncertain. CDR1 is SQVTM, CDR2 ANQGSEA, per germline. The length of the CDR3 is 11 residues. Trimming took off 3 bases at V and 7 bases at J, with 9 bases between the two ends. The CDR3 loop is CSVEVQLEAFF. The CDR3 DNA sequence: TGCAGCGTTGAGGTACAGCTTGAAGCTTTCTTT.

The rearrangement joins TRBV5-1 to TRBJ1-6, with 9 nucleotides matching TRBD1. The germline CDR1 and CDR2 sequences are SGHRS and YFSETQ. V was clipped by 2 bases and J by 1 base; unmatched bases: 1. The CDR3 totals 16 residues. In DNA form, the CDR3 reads TGCGCCAGCAGCTTCGGGACAGGGTCCTATAATTCACCCCTCCACTTT. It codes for CASSFGTGSYNSPLHF.

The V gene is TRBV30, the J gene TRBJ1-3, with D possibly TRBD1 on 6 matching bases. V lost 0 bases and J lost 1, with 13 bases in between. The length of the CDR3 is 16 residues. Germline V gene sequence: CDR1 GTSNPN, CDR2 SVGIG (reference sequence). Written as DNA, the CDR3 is TGTGCCTGGAGTGTAGATAGGGGGGGATCTGGAAACACCATATATTTT. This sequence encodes CAWSVDRGGSGNTIYF.

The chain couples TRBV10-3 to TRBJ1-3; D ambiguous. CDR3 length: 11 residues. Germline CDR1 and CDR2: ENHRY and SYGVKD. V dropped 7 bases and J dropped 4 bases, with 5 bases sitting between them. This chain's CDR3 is CAIKEGNTIYF. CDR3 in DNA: TGTGCCATCAAGGAGGGAAACACCATATATTTT.

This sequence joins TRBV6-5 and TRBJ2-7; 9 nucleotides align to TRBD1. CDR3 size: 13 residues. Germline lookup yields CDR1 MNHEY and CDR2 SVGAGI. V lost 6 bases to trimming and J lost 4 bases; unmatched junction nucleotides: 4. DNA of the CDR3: TGTGCCAGCAGGCGGACAGGGGAGTACGAGCAGTACTTC. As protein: CASRRTGEYEQYF.